The 28 T cell receptor beta chains in this list originate from one sample, sequenced in a study of OX40 agonist ivuxolimab in advanced cancers. Profiling relied on immunoSEQ multiplex PCR, and the TCRdb table lists in-frame clones only, not all of them. The table includes tens of thousands of clones, approximately 92% detected once. The specimen was CD4+ or CD8+ T cells sorted from blood, collected in a trial of the OX40 agonist ivuxolimab. These receptors all stem from an adult with an advanced solid tumor such as melanoma, head and neck, liver or kidney cancer.

The chain couples TRBV29-1 to TRBJ2-3; no definite D call. CDR3 size: 11 residues. V gave up 4 bases and J gave up 6 bases, with 8 bases separating them. The germline V gene has CDR1 SQVTM and CDR2 ANQGSEA. The chain's CDR3 is CSVAPTDTQYF. For the CDR3, the DNA is TGCAGCGTTGCCCCCACGGATACGCAGTATTTT.

The chain is built from TRBV5-4 and TRBJ2-5; 8 bases fit TRBD2. The germline gives CDR1 SGHNT, CDR2 YYREEE (reference sequence). This CDR3 is built from 14 residues. V dropped 5 bases and J dropped 5; count of bases not matched to a gene: 8. CDR3 region: CASRSGTRSETQYF. The CDR3 DNA reads TGTGCCAGCAGGTCCGGGACTAGATCGGAGACCCAGTACTTC.

The rearrangement uses TRBV19 and TRBJ2-1; D may be TRBD2 (6 bases). The CDR3 runs to 15 residues. In germline, CDR1 is LNHDA, CDR2 SQIVND (reference sequence). V was cut by 4 bases and J by 3 bases, with 13 bases left in between. Here the CDR3 reads CASSRGGVYYNEQFF. The CDR3 DNA reads TGTGCCAGTAGTAGAGGAGGGGTCTACTACAATGAGCAGTTCTTC.

The chain couples TRBV18 to TRBJ1-2, with D possibly matching TRBD1 (6 bases). Germline assignment: CDR1 KGHSH and CDR2 LQKENI. V lost 5 bases and J 2 bases, leaving 18 bases between the germline ends. This CDR3 spans 16 amino acids. The CDR3 reads CASSLYRELENYGYTF. CDR3 coding DNA: TGTGCCAGCTCATTGTACAGGGAGCTGGAGAACTATGGCTACACCTTC.

The chain joins TRBV28 to TRBJ2-1; 10 bases map to TRBD2. With V trimmed by 5 bases and J by 4 bases, 8 bases remained unmatched. The CDR3 has 16 amino acids. The V gene's germline CDR1 is MDHEN and CDR2 SYDVKM. CDR3 residues: CASSVYGTSAYNEQFF. The CDR3 region has the DNA TGTGCCAGCAGTGTCTACGGGACTAGCGCGTACAATGAGCAGTTCTTC.

The chain links TRBV23-1 to TRBJ2-7; D unclear. TRBV23-1 falls under the ORF class, with uncertain function. The CDR3 is 13 amino acids. Trimming cost V 0 bases and J 3 bases, with 6 bases left between them. In DNA, the CDR3 is TGCGCCAGCAGTCAATCTGGCAGCTACGAGCAGTACTTC. This encodes CASSQSGSYEQYF.

This clone was found once. V usage is TRBV7-2 and J usage is TRBJ1-1; no clear D gene. Trimming took off 2 bases at V and 2 bases at J, with 9 bases between the two ends. The germline V gene encodes CDR1 SGHTA and CDR2 FQGNSA. CDR3 length: 14 amino acids. DNA of the CDR3: TGTGCCAGCAGCTTACAGGCGGGAAACACTGAAGCTTTCTTT. Amino acids: CASSLQAGNTEAFF.

V is TRBV11-3 and J is TRBJ1-3; no firm D call. The germline V and J ends were trimmed by 4 bases and 0 bases, with 22 bases remaining between them. The CDR3 extends over 19 amino acids. Looked up from germline, CDR1 is SGHNT and CDR2 is YENEEA. CDR3 protein: CASSSPEGLTRSSGNTIYF. The CDR3 DNA follows: TGTGCCAGCAGCTCCCCCGAGGGATTGACGAGGAGCTCTGGAAACACCATATATTTT.

Note on this clone: Its ends do not fully match the called genes, so a read error is possible. The gene calls are TRBV7-7 and TRBJ1-1, with a tentative D call TRBD1 (5 bases). Germline V gene sequence: CDR1 SSHAT, CDR2 FNYEAQ (reference sequence). CDR3 length equals 15 residues. The CDR3 sequence: CASSPLGGGYTEAFF. As DNA, the CDR3 is TGTGCTAGCAGCCCGCTCGGTGGGGGGTACACTGAAGCTTTCTTT.

The rearrangement links TRBV19 to TRBJ1-4; D ambiguous. This CDR3 region has 14 residues. The germline V gene has CDR1 LNHDA and CDR2 SQIVND (reference sequence). The germline V and J ends were trimmed by 4 bases and 8 bases, with 14 bases remaining between them. The CDR3 nucleotides are TGTGCCAGTAGTACACAAGAAAAGCGAGAAAAACTGTTTTTT. This codes for CASSTQEKREKLFF.

For the CDR3, the DNA is TGTGCCAGTAGTATAGCATGGTCGGGCAATCAGCCCCAGCATTTT. Translating gives CASSIAWSGNQPQHF. The chain combines TRBV19 with TRBJ1-5; D is ambiguous. Germline CDR1 LNHDA, CDR2 SQIVND (reference sequence). Deletions cut 1 base from V and 2 bases from J, with 9 bases between. This CDR3 has 15 residues.

The sample holds one count of this clone. The chain is built from TRBV29-1 and TRBJ1-5; 7 positions match TRBD1. This CDR3 is built from 14 residues. The junction had 7 bases not matched to a gene; V was cut back by 6 bases and J by 2 bases. Germline V gene sequence: CDR1 SQVTM, CDR2 ANQGSEA. The CDR3 DNA follows: TGCAGCGTACAGGGGCCTGGTGGCAATCAGCCCCAGCATTTT. Translating it yields CSVQGPGGNQPQHF.

This rearrangement joins TRBV11-2 to TRBJ2-3; 10 bases align to TRBD2. The germline V gene encodes CDR1 SGHAT and CDR2 FQNNGV. The CDR3 length is 18 residues. J was trimmed by 5 bases and V by 1 base; bases with no gene match: 12. Here the CDR3 reads CASSLATSGMASGDTQYF. In DNA form, the CDR3 reads TGTGCCAGCAGCTTAGCAACTAGCGGGATGGCAAGCGGAGATACGCAGTATTTT.

This chain uses TRBV7-2 with TRBJ2-2; D unclear. Germline V gene lookup returns CDR1 SGHTA and CDR2 FQGNSA. V was pared by 5 bases and J by 1 base, with 5 bases between. CDR3 length: 13 residues. The CDR3, as DNA: TGTGCCAGCAGCCCGAGGAACACCGGGGAGCTGTTTTTT. Translated, it gives CASSPRNTGELFF.

V gene TRBV25-1 combines with J gene TRBJ2-5, with a tentative D call TRBD2 (5 bases). The CDR3 is 14 residues long. Looked up from germline, CDR1 is MGHDK and CDR2 is SYGVNS. For the CDR3, the DNA is TGTGCAACAGCATCCGCCGGGGAACAAGAGACCCAGTACTTC. Its protein product is CATASAGEQETQYF.

The gene calls are TRBV11-2 and TRBJ1-1, with 11 bases identical to TRBD1. This CDR3 is built from 15 residues. V was clipped by 4 bases and J by 4 bases; unmatched bases: 5. The germline V gene has CDR1 SGHAT and CDR2 FQNNGV. CDR3 amino acids: CASSWGTGGGTEAFF. The CDR3 DNA sequence: TGTGCCAGCAGCTGGGGGACAGGGGGTGGCACTGAAGCTTTCTTT. Looking up the rest from reference TRBV11-2 and TRBJ1-1 gives the full variable domain: EAGVAQSPRYKIIEKRQSVAFWCNPISGHATLYWYQQILGQGPKLLIQFQNNGVVDDSQLPKDRFSAERLKGVDSTLKIQPAKLEDSAVYLCASSWGTGGGTEAFFGQGTRLTVV.

This chain joins TRBV19 and TRBJ2-7, with a possible D match to TRBD1 (9 bases). The CDR3 has 15 amino acids. Trimming took 5 bases from V and 2 from J, leaving 16 bases between them. CDR1 is LNHDA and CDR2 is SQIVND in the germline V gene (reference sequence). The CDR3, as DNA: TGTGCCAGTAGTCCGGGGGGGGACAGGGCCTACGAGCAGTACTTC. Residues: CASSPGGDRAYEQYF.

The chain uses TRBV4-2 and TRBJ2-2; 10 bases fit TRBD2. Germline trimming cut 3 bases from V and 6 bases from J; bases unmatched to any gene: 4. Per germline, CDR1 LGHNA and CDR2 YNFKEQ. This CDR3 has 15 residues. Here the CDR3 DNA reads TGTGCCAGCAGCCAGACCGGGACTAGCGCCGGGGAGCTGTTTTTT. It translates to CASSQTGTSAGELFF.

The J gene is TRBJ2-7, the V gene TRBV28, with 7 bases matching TRBD1. This CDR3 comprises 19 residues. The V segment lost 2 bases and the J segment 0 bases; nucleotides outside the gene matches: 16. Germline V lookup: CDR1 MDHEN, CDR2 SYDVKM. The CDR3 is CASSLLNLGQRKDSYEQYF. The CDR3 region has the DNA TGTGCCAGCAGTTTACTTAACCTGGGACAGCGAAAAGACTCCTACGAGCAGTACTTC.

The J gene is TRBJ1-1, the V gene TRBV19, with 7 bases fitting TRBD1. With 7 bases clipped from V and 5 bases from J, the junction kept 16 bases outside the gene matches. Germline CDR1 reads LNHDA; CDR2 reads SQIVND (reference sequence). This CDR3 contains 16 residues. The CDR3: CASKRRQGGIGTEAFF. The DNA for the CDR3 is TGTGCCAGTAAGCGCCGGCAGGGGGGAATTGGTACTGAAGCTTTCTTT.

The chain joins TRBV19 to TRBJ2-1; D call uncertain. V was pared by 3 bases and J by 1 base, with 7 bases between. The CDR3 sequence is 14 residues long. Germline assignment: CDR1 LNHDA and CDR2 SQIVND (reference sequence). The CDR3 here is CASSIGVSYNEQFF. For the CDR3, the DNA is TGTGCCAGTAGTATCGGCGTTTCCTACAATGAGCAGTTCTTC.

The chain is built from TRBV6-6 and TRBJ2-2; unclear D gene. The CDR3 is 14 residues long. V was trimmed by 6 bases and J by 2 bases, leaving 10 bases between them. In germline, CDR1 is MNHNY, CDR2 SVGAGI (reference sequence). In DNA form, the CDR3 reads TGTGCCAGCAGCCGAAGCGCAAACACCGGGGAGCTGTTTTTT. As protein: CASSRSANTGELFF.

V and J are TRBV15 and TRBJ1-5; D may be TRBD1 (5 bases). The CDR3 is made up of 14 amino acids. Germline CDR1 reads LNHNV; CDR2 reads YYDKDF (reference sequence). The ends were cut back, 0 bases at V and 9 bases at J, with 12 bases in the middle. The CDR3 sequence: CATSRDRPGSPQHF. CDR3 DNA: TGTGCCACCAGCAGAGATCGGCCAGGGTCGCCCCAGCATTTT.

J is TRBJ2-3 and V is TRBV29-1, with 13 bases identical to TRBD2. From germline, CDR1 is SQVTM and CDR2 ANQGSEA. V lost 4 bases, J lost 4 bases, and 2 bases stayed unmatched. This CDR3 is built from 14 residues. The DNA of the CDR3 is TGCAGCGTTGGACTAGCGGGAGGCGCAGATACGCAGTATTTT. Translated: CSVGLAGGADTQYF.

The chain employs TRBV7-2 and TRBJ1-5; D is undetermined. The germline V gene encodes CDR1 SGHTA and CDR2 FQGNSA. This CDR3 region has 14 residues. V lost 4 bases to trimming and J lost 5 bases, with 12 bases between them. CDR3 DNA: TGTGCCAGCAGCTCGTGGGCCGGAGATCAGCCCCAGCATTTT. This gives the protein CASSSWAGDQPQHF.

This clone appeared a single time. This rearrangement joins TRBV2 to TRBJ2-2, with 8 bases that match TRBD1. CDR3 length: 15 amino acids. V lost 9 bases, J lost 7 bases, and 13 bases stayed unmatched. Germline V gene data show CDR1 as SNHLY and CDR2 as FYNNEI. The CDR3 nucleotides read TGTGCCAGTGCCTTTGTTTCAGGGGGCAACGGGGAGCTGTTTTTT. Its translation: CASAFVSGGNGELFF.

The chain uses TRBV29-1 and TRBJ2-7, with D possibly TRBD1 on 7 matching bases. The CDR3 length is 14 residues. The germline CDR1 and CDR2 sequences are SQVTM and ANQGSEA. V was trimmed by 6 bases and J by 7 bases, leaving 22 bases between them. The CDR3 nucleotides are TGCAGCGTCGGAGACAGGGCGCAAGGGGGGGAGCAGTACTTC. Its protein is CSVGDRAQGGEQYF.

This chain's CDR3 is CASSTTLTGPILGNTIYF. In DNA, the CDR3 is TGTGCCAGTAGTACAACCCTGACAGGGCCGATCCTTGGAAACACCATATATTTT. The V and J genes are TRBV19 and TRBJ1-3, with TRBD1 matching over 7 bases. This CDR3 comprises 18 residues. The J segment lost 3 bases and the V segment lost 4 bases, leaving 15 bases of the junction unmatched. Germline V gene lookup returns CDR1 LNHDA and CDR2 SQIVND (reference sequence).